This note documents a single T cell receptor (beta chain) sequence. No antigen is known for it. The sample comes from a study of cytomegalovirus exposure and HLA in healthy donors. Vbeta (60) and Jbeta (13) primers were used in the PCR. The assay was immunoSEQ multiplex PCR, and TCRdb's table has in-frame clones only and misses some. Of about 82,000 clones in the sample, roughly a tenth were seen once. Overall study results and limits: The study assumed roughly uniform donor sequencing depth for presence/absence analyses. Previously analyzed data showed that most TCR beta V segments were productive at a frequency of about 87% or about 30%.

The germline gives CDR1 MNHEY, CDR2 SVGAGI. There are 15 residues in the CDR3. The J segment lost 7 bases and the V segment lost 6 bases, leaving 10 bases of the junction unmatched. The sequencing input was PBMCs. The rearrangement uses TRBV6-5 and TRBJ2-7; 12 bases map to TRBD1. This TCR was sampled from a man between 60 and 75 years old in good health and CMV-seropositive. The CDR3 sequence is CASRDPGQGAWEQYF. The CDR3 coding sequence is TGTGCCAGCAGGGACCCGGGACAGGGGGCATGGGAGCAGTACTTC.